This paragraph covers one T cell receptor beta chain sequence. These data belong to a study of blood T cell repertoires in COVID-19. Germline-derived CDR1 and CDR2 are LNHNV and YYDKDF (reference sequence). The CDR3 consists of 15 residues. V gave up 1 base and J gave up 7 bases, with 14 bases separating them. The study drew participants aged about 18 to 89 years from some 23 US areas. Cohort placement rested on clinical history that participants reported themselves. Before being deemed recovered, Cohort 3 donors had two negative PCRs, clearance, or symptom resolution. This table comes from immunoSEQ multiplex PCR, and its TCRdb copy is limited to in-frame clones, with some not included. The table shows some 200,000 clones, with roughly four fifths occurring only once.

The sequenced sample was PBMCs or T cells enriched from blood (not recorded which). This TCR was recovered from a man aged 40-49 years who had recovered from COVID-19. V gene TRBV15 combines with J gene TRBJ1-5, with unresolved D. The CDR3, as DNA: TGTGCCACCAGCAGAGTCTACGGGGAGACACAGCCCCAGCATTTT. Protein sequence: CATSRVYGETQPQHF.